The next 21 T cell receptor beta chains were all read from a single sample in a study of shared clonotypes between healthy human individuals. Terminally differentiated effector memory CD45RA+ cells were left out of the naive CD8 fraction, which was CD45RO-negative and positively selected for CCR7. Profiling relied on immunoSEQ multiplex PCR, and the TCRdb table lists in-frame clones only, not all of them. The sample records hundreds of thousands of clones, about 96% being singletons. The sample was naive CD8+ T cells sorted from blood. Source of these receptors: a woman in her thirties in good health.

The chain recombines TRBV7-8 with TRBJ1-3; TRBD1 might be the D (6 bases). The CDR3 covers 16 residues. The germline V gene encodes CDR1 SGHVS and CDR2 FQNEAQ. Trimming took off 4 bases at V and 4 bases at J, with 17 bases between the two ends. CDR3 sequence: CASSSNRGGAGNTIYF. CDR3 nucleotide sequence: TGTGCCAGCAGCTCGAATAGGGGGGGCGCCGGAAACACCATATATTTT.

On this clone itself: The sample carries other DNA sequences with the same CDR3. The chain couples TRBV28 to TRBJ1-3, with D hard to call. In germline, CDR1 is MDHEN, CDR2 SYDVKM. The CDR3 is 13 residues long. The V and J ends lost 5 bases and 4 bases respectively, with 9 bases between them. CDR3 sequence: CASSLRAGNTIYF. The CDR3 DNA is TGTGCCAGCAGTCTAAGAGCGGGAAACACCATATATTTT.

CDR3 DNA sequence: TGTGCCAGTCGAACCGTCGAAACTTTTGGCTACACCTTC. This codes for CASRTVETFGYTF. The V and J genes are TRBV19 and TRBJ1-2; D ambiguous. CDR1 and CDR2 (germline): LNHDA, SQIVND (reference sequence). The CDR3 spans 13 residues. The V and J ends lost 8 bases and 7 bases respectively, with 17 bases between them.

Written as DNA, the CDR3 is TGTGCCAGCAGCCCTGACTCCTTTAACTATGGCTACACCTTC. Protein product: CASSPDSFNYGYTF. The V gene is TRBV2, the J gene TRBJ1-2; D is undetermined. Germline-derived CDR1 and CDR2 are SNHLY and FYNNEI. This CDR3 contains 14 residues. The V and J ends lost 6 bases and 1 base respectively, with 12 bases between them.

Only one count was recorded for this clone. The chain has TRBV6-1 and TRBJ1-3; D call uncertain. V dropped 1 base and J dropped 4 bases, with 11 bases sitting between them. The CDR3 has 15 residues. Germline CDR1 reads MNHNS; CDR2 reads SASEGT. DNA of the CDR3: TGTGCCAGCAGTGAAGGGTCGGGGTGGGGAAACACCATATATTTT. This gives the protein CASSEGSGWGNTIYF.

CDR3 amino acids: CAWSKWPGTEAFF. CDR3 DNA sequence: TGTGCCTGGAGTAAATGGCCGGGAACTGAAGCTTTCTTT. The chain carries TRBV30 and TRBJ1-1; no clear D gene. The CDR3 sequence is 13 residues long. V was pared by 2 bases and J by 5 bases, with 12 bases between. CDR1 and CDR2 from the germline V gene are GTSNPN and SVGIG (reference sequence).

The chain links TRBV28 to TRBJ1-5; 7 nucleotides align to TRBD1. Germline V gene lookup returns CDR1 MDHEN and CDR2 SYDVKM. The CDR3 consists of 15 residues. Trimming removed 6 bases from V and 4 bases from J; junction bases left unmatched: 9. The CDR3 DNA reads as TGTGCCAGCAGGAGAATTAGGGGGCGTAATCAGCCCCAGCATTTT. Amino acid sequence: CASRRIRGRNQPQHF.

The chain uses TRBV15 and TRBJ2-5; tentative D call: TRBD2 (5 bases). Per germline, CDR1 LNHNV and CDR2 YYDKDF (reference sequence). CDR3 length: 14 residues. Deletions cut 0 bases from V and 0 bases from J, with 5 bases between. CDR3 nucleotide sequence: TGTGCCACCAGCAGAGAACTAGACCAAGAGACCCAGTACTTC. It specifies CATSRELDQETQYF.

V usage is TRBV20-1 and J usage is TRBJ2-1; D remains ambiguous. Germline CDR1 and CDR2: DFQATT and SNEGSKA (reference sequence). V was clipped by 0 bases and J by 7 bases, with 4 bases between them. This CDR3 spans 11 amino acids. The CDR3 region has the DNA TGCAGTGCTAGAGAGACGAATGAGCAGTTCTTC. Its translation: CSARETNEQFF.

The V and J genes are TRBV27 and TRBJ1-4, with TRBD1 matching 7 bases. After removal of 5 bases from V and 14 bases from J, the junction contained 8 bases not matched to a gene. The V gene's germline CDR1 is MNHEY and CDR2 SMNVEV (reference sequence). This CDR3 is 12 amino acids long. The CDR3 bases are TGTGCCAGCAGTCAGTACAGGGGAAGGCTGTTTTTT. As protein: CASSQYRGRLFF.

The genes are TRBV7-9 and TRBJ2-7, with 8 bases aligning to TRBD2. V trimming: 4 bases; J trimming: 2 bases; junction bases outside the gene matches: 7. The V gene's germline CDR1 is SEHNR and CDR2 FQNEAQ (reference sequence). The CDR3 contains 15 residues. CDR3 protein: CASSSSSGPTYEQYF. The CDR3 DNA follows: TGTGCCAGCAGCTCCTCTAGCGGGCCGACCTACGAGCAGTACTTC.

The chain carries TRBV7-7 and TRBJ1-3; D unresolved. Between the trimmed V and J ends, which lost 3 bases and 4 bases, there was a span of 7 bases. Germline values: CDR1 SSHAT, CDR2 FNYEAQ (reference sequence). CDR3 length: 13 amino acids. In DNA form, the CDR3 reads TGTGCCAGCAGCTTTAAAAAGGGAAACACCATATATTTT. Encoded protein: CASSFKKGNTIYF.

The gene calls are TRBV6-1 and TRBJ2-5, with D possibly matching TRBD2 (5 bases). CDR1 and CDR2 from the germline V gene are MNHNS and SASEGT. The CDR3 is 12 amino acids. The V end was cut by 5 bases, the J end by 7 bases, with 11 bases between. This CDR3 is CASSPSFGTQYF. Here the CDR3 DNA reads TGTGCCAGCAGTCCTAGCTTCGGGACCCAGTACTTC.

The chain couples TRBV11-2 to TRBJ2-5; 10 nucleotides agree with TRBD2. The CDR3 covers 15 residues. Germline loops: CDR1 SGHAT, CDR2 FQNNGV. V gave up 4 bases and J gave up 5 bases; unmatched junction bases: 7. The CDR3 DNA is TGTGCCAGCAGCTACCTAGCGGGAGTCCTGGAGACCCAGTACTTC. Amino acid sequence: CASSYLAGVLETQYF.

This clone was observed once. The chain joins TRBV7-3 to TRBJ1-3; no reliable D call. The ends were cut back, 3 bases at V and 0 bases at J, with 9 bases in the middle. CDR1 and CDR2 from the germline V gene are SGHTA and FQGTGA. The CDR3 contains 15 residues. CDR3 nucleotide sequence: TGTGCCAGCAGCTTGGGGTGTTCCTCTGGAAACACCATATATTTT. Its protein is CASSLGCSSGNTIYF.

This clone was detected once. The J gene is TRBJ2-7, the V gene TRBV27; 7 nucleotides line up with TRBD2. This CDR3 has 14 amino acids. Germline CDR1 and CDR2: MNHEY and SMNVEV (reference sequence). V was pared by 8 bases and J by 3 bases, with 10 bases of the junction left unmatched. The CDR3: CASHPGGDYYEQYF. The CDR3 bases are TGTGCCAGCCATCCGGGAGGAGACTACTACGAGCAGTACTTC.

V usage is TRBV11-2 and J usage is TRBJ2-1; 9 bases agree with TRBD2. Germline CDR1 SGHAT, CDR2 FQNNGV. The ends lost 3 bases at V and 6 bases at J; junction bases unmatched: 9. The CDR3 has 16 amino acids. This CDR3 is CASSFLVSGSSNEQFF. DNA for the CDR3: TGTGCCAGCAGCTTCCTCGTTAGCGGGAGTTCCAATGAGCAGTTCTTC.

The chain recombines TRBV28 with TRBJ1-2; possible D gene TRBD1, 5 bases. Germline V gives CDR1 MDHEN, CDR2 SYDVKM. This CDR3 region has 12 residues. The V gene lost 7 bases and the J gene lost 8 bases, with 14 bases spanning the gap. The CDR3, as DNA: TGTGCCAGCACCACGGGGGGACGAGGCTACACCTTC. This translates into CASTTGGRGYTF.

This chain joins TRBV27 and TRBJ2-2; no clear D. Germline loops: CDR1 MNHEY, CDR2 SMNVEV (reference sequence). V was shortened by 0 bases and J by 7 bases, with 6 bases between the two germline ends. This CDR3 has 13 amino acids. CDR3: CASSLSIVGELFF. In DNA form, the CDR3 reads TGTGCCAGCAGTTTATCGATAGTCGGGGAGCTGTTTTTT.

This chain uses TRBV7-7 with TRBJ2-2; the D gene is possibly TRBD1 (5 bases). The germline V gene encodes CDR1 SSHAT and CDR2 FNYEAQ (reference sequence). V lost 4 bases and J lost 6, with 18 bases in between. This CDR3 contains 16 residues. CDR3 region: CASSSGPALGAGELFF. CDR3 nucleotides: TGTGCCAGCAGCTCCGGACCGGCCTTAGGGGCCGGGGAGCTGTTTTTT.

This clone was detected once. The V and J genes are TRBV5-4 and TRBJ2-3, with 12 bases matching TRBD1. The V gene end was trimmed by 5 bases and the J gene end by 1 base; junction bases not matched to a gene: 8. This CDR3 comprises 17 residues. Germline assignment: CDR1 SGHNT and CDR2 YYREEE (reference sequence). CDR3 in DNA: TGTGCCAGCAGGGCCCCGGGACAGGGGGCGCGCACAGATACGCAGTATTTT. It yields the protein CASRAPGQGARTDTQYF.